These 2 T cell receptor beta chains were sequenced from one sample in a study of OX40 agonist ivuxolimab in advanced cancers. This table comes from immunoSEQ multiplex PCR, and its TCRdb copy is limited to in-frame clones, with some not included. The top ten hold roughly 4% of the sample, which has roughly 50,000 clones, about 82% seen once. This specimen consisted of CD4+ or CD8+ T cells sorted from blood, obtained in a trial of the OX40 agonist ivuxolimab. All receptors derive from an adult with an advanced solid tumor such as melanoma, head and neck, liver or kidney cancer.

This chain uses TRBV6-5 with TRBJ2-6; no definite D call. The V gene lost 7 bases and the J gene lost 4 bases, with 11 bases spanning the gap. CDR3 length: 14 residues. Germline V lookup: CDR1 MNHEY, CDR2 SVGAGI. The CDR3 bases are TGTGCCAGCAAACCCCCTTCCGGGGCCAACGTCCTGACTTTC. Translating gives CASKPPSGANVLTF.

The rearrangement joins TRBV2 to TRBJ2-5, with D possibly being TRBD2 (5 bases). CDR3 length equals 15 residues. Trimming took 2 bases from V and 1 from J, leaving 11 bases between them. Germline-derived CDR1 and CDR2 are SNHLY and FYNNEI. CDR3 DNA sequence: TGTGCCAGCAGTGAATTTTCGGGGTTCCAAGAGACCCAGTACTTC. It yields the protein CASSEFSGFQETQYF.